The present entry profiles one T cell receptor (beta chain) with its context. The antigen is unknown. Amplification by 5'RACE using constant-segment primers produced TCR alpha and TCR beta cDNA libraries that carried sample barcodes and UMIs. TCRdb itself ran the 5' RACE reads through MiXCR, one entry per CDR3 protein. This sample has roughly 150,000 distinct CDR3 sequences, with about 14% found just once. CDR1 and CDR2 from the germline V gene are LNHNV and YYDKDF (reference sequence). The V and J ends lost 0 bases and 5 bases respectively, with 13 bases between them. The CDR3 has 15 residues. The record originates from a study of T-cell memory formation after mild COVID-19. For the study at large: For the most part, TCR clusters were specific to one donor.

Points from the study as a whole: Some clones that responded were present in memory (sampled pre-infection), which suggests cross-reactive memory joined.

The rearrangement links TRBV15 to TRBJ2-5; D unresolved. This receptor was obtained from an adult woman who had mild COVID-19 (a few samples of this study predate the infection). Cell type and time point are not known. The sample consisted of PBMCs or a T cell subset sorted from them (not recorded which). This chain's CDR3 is CATSRDNGPHETQYF. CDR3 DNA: TGTGCCACCAGCAGAGATAATGGGCCTCACGAGACCCAGTACTTC.